The entry that follows covers one T cell receptor beta chain sequence. Looked up from germline, CDR1 is LNHNV and CDR2 is YYDKDF (reference sequence). The CDR3 has 16 amino acids. With 0 bases removed from V and 4 bases from J, the gap between germline ends came to 12 bases. The repertoire was sequenced with immunoSEQ multiplex PCR; TCRdb's copy has only in-frame clones and lacks some. The data show approximately 76,000 clones, with 94% seen just once and approximately 11% held by the top ten. The sample belongs to a study of OX40 agonist ivuxolimab in advanced cancers. The rearrangement uses TRBV15 and TRBJ2-2; D is ambiguous. Sequences were derived from CD4+ or CD8+ T cells sorted from blood, sampled in a trial of the OX40 agonist ivuxolimab. The clonotype comes from an adult with an advanced solid tumor such as melanoma, head and neck, liver or kidney cancer. CDR3 nucleotide sequence: TGTGCCACCAGCAGAGAACAGCGCGAGATCACCGGGGAGCTGTTTTTT. Amino acid sequence: CATSREQREITGELFF.